This passage covers 6 T cell receptor beta chains from one sample sequenced in a study of shared clonotypes between healthy human individuals. Profiled with immunoSEQ multiplex PCR; TCRdb holds only in-frame clones, not every one. The sample shows millions of clones, roughly 94% of them seen only once. Material for sequencing was naive CD4+ T cells sorted from blood. Subset of the sample: CD45RA+ positively selected. The source of these receptors is a man aged 18 to 30 in good health.

The chain uses TRBV11-1 and TRBJ2-3; D is uncertain. CDR1 and CDR2 (germline): SGHAT, FQDESV (reference sequence). The CDR3 totals 12 residues. V was clipped by 3 bases and J by 8 bases, with 9 bases between them. This CDR3 reads CASSFVKGTQYF. The CDR3 DNA reads TGTGCCAGCAGCTTCGTGAAGGGTACGCAGTATTTT.

The gene calls are TRBV19 and TRBJ2-5, with D tentatively TRBD2 (6 bases). The CDR3 length is 14 residues. The germline V and J ends were trimmed by 3 bases and 5 bases, with 13 bases remaining between them. CDR1 LNHDA and CDR2 SQIVND come from the germline V gene (reference sequence). Here the CDR3 reads CASSIPGVLETQYF. The CDR3 nucleotides read TGTGCCAGTAGTATTCCGGGGGTGTTGGAGACCCAGTACTTC. Based on the CDR3 plus reference TRBV19 and TRBJ2-5, the full variable domain is DGGITQSPKYLFRKEGQNVTLSCEQNLNHDAMYWYRQDPGQGLRLIYYSQIVNDFQKGDIAEGYSVSREKKESFPLTVTSAQKNPTAFYLCASSIPGVLETQYFGPGTRLLVL.

This rearrangement joins TRBV7-8 to TRBJ2-5; 9 bases are a match to TRBD2. The V and J ends lost 5 bases and 2 bases, in that order; junction bases with no gene match: 3. The CDR3 contains 14 residues. The germline V gene encodes CDR1 SGHVS and CDR2 FQNEAQ. In DNA, the CDR3 is TGTGCCAGCAGCCCAGCGGGGGGTCAAGAGACCCAGTACTTC. It encodes CASSPAGGQETQYF. The complete variable domain, with remaining parts taken from reference TRBV7-8 and TRBJ2-5, reads GAGVSQSPRYKVAKRGQDVALRCDPISGHVSLFWYQQALGQGPEFLTYFQNEAQLDKSGLPSDRFFAERPEGSVSTLKIQRTQQEDSAVYLCASSPAGGQETQYFGPGTRLLVL.

The genes are TRBV7-2 and TRBJ2-6, with D tentatively TRBD2 (6 bases). Germline assignment: CDR1 SGHTA and CDR2 FQGNSA. V lost 1 base and J 1 base, leaving 14 bases between the germline ends. The CDR3 loop spans 18 amino acids. CDR3 bases: TGTGCCAGCAGCTTAGACGGGGGACCCAAATCTGGGGCCAACGTCCTGACTTTC. Its translation: CASSLDGGPKSGANVLTF.

The rearrangement uses TRBV28 and TRBJ2-2, with D perhaps TRBD1 (6 bases). Germline V gene data show CDR1 as MDHEN and CDR2 as SYDVKM. Trimming stripped 1 base from V and 6 bases from J, with 15 bases between. CDR3 length: 16 residues. In nucleotides, the CDR3 is TGTGCCAGCAGTTTATCAGGACAGACTGGGCCCGGGGAGCTGTTTTTT. It encodes CASSLSGQTGPGELFF. The full variable domain, with the rest looked up from reference TRBV28 and TRBJ2-2, is DVKVTQSSRYLVKRTGEKVFLECVQDMDHENMFWYRQDPGLGLRLIYFSYDVKMKEKGDIPEGYSVSREKKERFSLILESASTNQTSMYLCASSLSGQTGPGELFFGEGSRLTVL.

This chain's CDR3 is CASRTGTSGEEQYF. In DNA, the CDR3 is TGTGCCAGCAGGACCGGGACTAGCGGTGAGGAGCAGTACTTC. This chain connects TRBV6-6 to TRBJ2-7; the match to TRBD2 covers 11 bases. Germline CDR1 reads MNHNY; CDR2 reads SVGAGI (reference sequence). The CDR3 sequence is 14 residues long. Trimming at V came to 6 bases and at J to 7 bases, leaving 8 bases not matched to a gene.